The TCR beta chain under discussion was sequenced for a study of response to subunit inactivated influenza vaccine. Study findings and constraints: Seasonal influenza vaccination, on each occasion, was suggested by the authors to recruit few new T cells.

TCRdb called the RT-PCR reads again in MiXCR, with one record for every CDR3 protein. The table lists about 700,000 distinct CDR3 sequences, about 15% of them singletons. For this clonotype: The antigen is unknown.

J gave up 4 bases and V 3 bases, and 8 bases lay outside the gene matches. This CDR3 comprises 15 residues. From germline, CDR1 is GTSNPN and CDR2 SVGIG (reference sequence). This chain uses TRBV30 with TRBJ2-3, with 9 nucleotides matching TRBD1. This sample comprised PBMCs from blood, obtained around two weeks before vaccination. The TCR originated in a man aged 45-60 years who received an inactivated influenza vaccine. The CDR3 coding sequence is TGTGCCTGGAGCGAGGGGACAGGGAGGTCAGATACGCAGTATTTT. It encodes CAWSEGTGRSDTQYF. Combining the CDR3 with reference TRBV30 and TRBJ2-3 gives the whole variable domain SQTIHQWPATLVQPVGSPLSLECTVEGTSNPNLYWYRQAAGRGLQLLFYSVGIGQISSEVPQNLSASRPQDRQFILSSKKLLLSDSGFYLCAWSEGTGRSDTQYFGPGTRLTVL.